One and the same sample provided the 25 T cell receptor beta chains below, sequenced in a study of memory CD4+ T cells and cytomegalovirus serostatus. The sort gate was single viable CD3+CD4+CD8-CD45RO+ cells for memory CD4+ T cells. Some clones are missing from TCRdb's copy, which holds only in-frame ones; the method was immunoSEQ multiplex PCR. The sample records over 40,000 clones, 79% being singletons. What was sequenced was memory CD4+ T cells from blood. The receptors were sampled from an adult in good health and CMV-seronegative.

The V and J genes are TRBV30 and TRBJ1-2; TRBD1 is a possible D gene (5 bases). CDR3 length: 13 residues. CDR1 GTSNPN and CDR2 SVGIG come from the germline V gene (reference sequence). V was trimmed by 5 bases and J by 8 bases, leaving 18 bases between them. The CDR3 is CAWGHSRGDGYTF. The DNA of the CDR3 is TGTGCCTGGGGCCATTCCCGAGGGGACGGCTACACCTTC. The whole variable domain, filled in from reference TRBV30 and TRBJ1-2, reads SQTIHQWPATLVQPVGSPLSLECTVEGTSNPNLYWYRQAAGRGLQLLFYSVGIGQISSEVPQNLSASRPQDRQFILSSKKLLLSDSGFYLCAWGHSRGDGYTFGSGTRLTVV.

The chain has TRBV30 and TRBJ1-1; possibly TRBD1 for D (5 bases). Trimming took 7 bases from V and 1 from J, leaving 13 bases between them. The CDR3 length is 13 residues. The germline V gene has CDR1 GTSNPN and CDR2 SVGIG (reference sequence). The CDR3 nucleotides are TGTGCCTTCAGCTCCCAGGGGAACACTGAAGCTTTCTTT. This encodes CAFSSQGNTEAFF.

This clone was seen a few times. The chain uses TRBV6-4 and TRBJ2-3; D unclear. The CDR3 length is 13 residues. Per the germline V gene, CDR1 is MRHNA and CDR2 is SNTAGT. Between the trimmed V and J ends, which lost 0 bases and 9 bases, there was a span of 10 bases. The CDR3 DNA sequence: TGTGCCAGCAGTGACTCTGGAATGGGGACGCAGTATTTT. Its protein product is CASSDSGMGTQYF.

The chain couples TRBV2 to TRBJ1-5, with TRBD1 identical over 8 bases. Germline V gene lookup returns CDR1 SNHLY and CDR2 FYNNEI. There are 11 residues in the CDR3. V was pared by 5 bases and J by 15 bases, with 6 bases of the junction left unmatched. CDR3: CASSMDREVHF. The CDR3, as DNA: TGTGCCAGCAGTATGGACAGGGAAGTGCATTTT.

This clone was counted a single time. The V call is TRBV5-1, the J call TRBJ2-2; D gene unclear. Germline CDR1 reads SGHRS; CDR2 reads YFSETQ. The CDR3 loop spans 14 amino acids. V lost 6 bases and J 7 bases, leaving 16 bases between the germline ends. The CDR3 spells CASTQDPKGGELFF. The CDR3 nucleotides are TGCGCCAGCACCCAGGACCCTAAGGGCGGGGAGCTGTTTTTT.

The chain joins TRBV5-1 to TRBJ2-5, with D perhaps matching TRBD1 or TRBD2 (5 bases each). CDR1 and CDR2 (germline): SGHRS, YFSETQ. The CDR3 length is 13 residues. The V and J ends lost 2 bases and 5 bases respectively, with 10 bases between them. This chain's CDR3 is CASSLGTSETQYF. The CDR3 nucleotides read TGCGCCAGCAGCTTAGGGACCTCCGAGACCCAGTACTTC.

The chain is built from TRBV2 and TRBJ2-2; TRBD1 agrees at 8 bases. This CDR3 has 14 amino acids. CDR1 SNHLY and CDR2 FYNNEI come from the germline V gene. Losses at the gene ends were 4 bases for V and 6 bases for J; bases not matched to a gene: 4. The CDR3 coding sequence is TGTGCCAGCAGTGCACGGACAGGGTCCGGGGAGCTGTTTTTT. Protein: CASSARTGSGELFF. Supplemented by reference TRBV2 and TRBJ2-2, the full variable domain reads EPEVTQTPSHQVTQMGQEVILRCVPISNHLYFYWYRQILGQKVEFLVSFYNNEISEKSEIFDDQFSVERPDGSNFTLKIRSTKLEDSAMYFCASSARTGSGELFFGEGSRLTVL.

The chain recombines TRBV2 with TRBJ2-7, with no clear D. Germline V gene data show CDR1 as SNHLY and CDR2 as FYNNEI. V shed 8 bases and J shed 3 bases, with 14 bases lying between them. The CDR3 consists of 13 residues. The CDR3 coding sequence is TGTGCCAGCGGTGGTACCACCGGCTACGAGCAGTACTTC. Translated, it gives CASGGTTGYEQYF.

The CDR3 nucleotides are TGTGCCAGCAGGCAGAACTATGGCTACACCTTC. Translated: CASRQNYGYTF. The V call is TRBV7-9, the J call TRBJ1-2; no clear D. V lost 6 bases, J lost 2 bases, and 4 bases lay in between. This CDR3 spans 11 amino acids. In germline, CDR1 is SEHNR, CDR2 FQNEAQ (reference sequence).

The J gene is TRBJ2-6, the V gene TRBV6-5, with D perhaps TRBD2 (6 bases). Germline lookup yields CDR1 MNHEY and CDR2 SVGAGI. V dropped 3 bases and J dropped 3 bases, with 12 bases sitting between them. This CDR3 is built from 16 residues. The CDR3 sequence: CASSYFWGDGANVLTF. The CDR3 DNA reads TGTGCCAGCAGTTATTTTTGGGGGGATGGGGCCAACGTCCTGACTTTC.

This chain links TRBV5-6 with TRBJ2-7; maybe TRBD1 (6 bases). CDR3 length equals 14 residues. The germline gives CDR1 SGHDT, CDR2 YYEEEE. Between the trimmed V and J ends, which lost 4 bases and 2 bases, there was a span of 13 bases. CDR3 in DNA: TGTGCCAGCAGCCGCCGGGACATAACCTACGAGCAGTACTTC. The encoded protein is CASSRRDITYEQYF.

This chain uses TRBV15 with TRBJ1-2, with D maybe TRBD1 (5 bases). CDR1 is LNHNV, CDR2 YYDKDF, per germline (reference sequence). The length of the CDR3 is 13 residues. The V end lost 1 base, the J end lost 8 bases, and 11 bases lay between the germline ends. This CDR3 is CATSRARSGGYTF. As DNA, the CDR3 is TGTGCCACCAGCAGAGCACGATCAGGGGGCTACACCTTC.

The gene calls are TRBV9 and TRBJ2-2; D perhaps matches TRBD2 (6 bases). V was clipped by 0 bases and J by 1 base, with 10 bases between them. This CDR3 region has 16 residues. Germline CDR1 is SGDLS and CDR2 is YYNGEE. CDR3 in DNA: TGTGCCAGCAGCGTAGGGGAGGAATGGAACACCGGGGAGCTGTTTTTT. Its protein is CASSVGEEWNTGELFF.

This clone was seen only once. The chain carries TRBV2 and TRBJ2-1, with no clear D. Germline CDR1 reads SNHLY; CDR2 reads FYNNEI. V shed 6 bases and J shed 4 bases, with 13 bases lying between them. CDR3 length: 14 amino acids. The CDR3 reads CASRLETGYNEQFF. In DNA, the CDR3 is TGTGCCAGCAGATTGGAGACTGGATACAATGAGCAGTTCTTC.

The CDR3 coding sequence is TGTGCCAGCAGTGCCTCTTCAGGGGGAAAACAGCCCCAGCATTTT. Translating gives CASSASSGGKQPQHF. The J gene is TRBJ1-5, the V gene TRBV2; 7 bases fit TRBD1. The CDR3 contains 15 residues. Germline trimming cut 4 bases from V and 7 bases from J; bases unmatched to any gene: 10. The germline CDR1 and CDR2 sequences are SNHLY and FYNNEI.

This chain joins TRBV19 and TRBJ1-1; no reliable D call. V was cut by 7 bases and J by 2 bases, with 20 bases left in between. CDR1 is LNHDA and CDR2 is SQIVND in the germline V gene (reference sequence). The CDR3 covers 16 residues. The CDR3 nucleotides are TGTGCCAGTAAGAGTCGAGGTGAGTGGGTAAACACTGAAGCTTTCTTT. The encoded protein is CASKSRGEWVNTEAFF.

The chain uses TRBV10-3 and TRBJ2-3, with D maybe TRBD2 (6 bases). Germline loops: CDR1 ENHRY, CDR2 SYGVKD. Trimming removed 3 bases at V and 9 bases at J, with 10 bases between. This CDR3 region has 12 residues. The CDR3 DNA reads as TGTGCCATCAGTGATTGGGGGGAGACGCAGTATTTT. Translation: CAISDWGETQYF.

This chain's CDR3 is CASTPDGLNQPQHF. CDR3 sequence (DNA): TGCGCCAGCACCCCGGACGGACTCAATCAGCCCCAGCATTTT. This chain joins TRBV5-1 and TRBJ1-5; D gene ambiguous. CDR3 length: 14 residues. V was shortened by 6 bases and J by 3 bases, with 13 bases between the two germline ends. CDR1 SGHRS and CDR2 YFSETQ come from the germline V gene.

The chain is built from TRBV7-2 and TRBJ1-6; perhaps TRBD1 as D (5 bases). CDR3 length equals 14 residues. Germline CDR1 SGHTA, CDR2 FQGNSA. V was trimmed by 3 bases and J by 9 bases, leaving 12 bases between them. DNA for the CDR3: TGTGCCAGCAGCTTTGGGGCGCCGGCTTCACCCCTCCACTTT. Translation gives CASSFGAPASPLHF. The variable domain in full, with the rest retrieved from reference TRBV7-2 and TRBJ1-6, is GAGVSQSPSNKVTEKGKDVELRCDPISGHTALYWYRQSLGQGLEFLIYFQGNSAPDKSGLPSDRFSAERTGGSVSTLTIQRTQQEDSAVYLCASSFGAPASPLHFGNGTRLTVT.

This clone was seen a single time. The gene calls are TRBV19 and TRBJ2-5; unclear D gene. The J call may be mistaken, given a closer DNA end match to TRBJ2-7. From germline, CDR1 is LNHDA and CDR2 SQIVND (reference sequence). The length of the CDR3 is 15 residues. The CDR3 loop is CASSSGWTAPYEQYF. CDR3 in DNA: TGTGCCAGTAGTTCAGGCTGGACGGCACCCTACGAGCAGTACTTC.

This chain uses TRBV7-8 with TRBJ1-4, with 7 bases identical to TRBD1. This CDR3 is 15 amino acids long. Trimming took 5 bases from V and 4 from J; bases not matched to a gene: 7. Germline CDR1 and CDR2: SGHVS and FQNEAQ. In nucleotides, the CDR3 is TGTGCCAGCAGCACGAGACAGGGCCATAATGAAAAACTGTTTTTT. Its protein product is CASSTRQGHNEKLFF.

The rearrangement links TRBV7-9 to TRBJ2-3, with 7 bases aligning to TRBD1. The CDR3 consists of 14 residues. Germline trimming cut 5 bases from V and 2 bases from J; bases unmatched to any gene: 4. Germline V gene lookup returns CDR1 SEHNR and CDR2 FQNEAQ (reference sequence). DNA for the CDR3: TGTGCCAGCAGCCAGGACAGGTTCACAGATACGCAGTATTTT. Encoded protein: CASSQDRFTDTQYF.

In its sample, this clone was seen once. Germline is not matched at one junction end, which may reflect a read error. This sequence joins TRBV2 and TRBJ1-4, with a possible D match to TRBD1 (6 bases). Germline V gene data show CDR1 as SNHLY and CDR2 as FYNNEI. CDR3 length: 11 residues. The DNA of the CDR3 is TGTGCCAGCAGCTATGAGGGGGGCGCGGTTTTT. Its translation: CASSYEGGAVF.

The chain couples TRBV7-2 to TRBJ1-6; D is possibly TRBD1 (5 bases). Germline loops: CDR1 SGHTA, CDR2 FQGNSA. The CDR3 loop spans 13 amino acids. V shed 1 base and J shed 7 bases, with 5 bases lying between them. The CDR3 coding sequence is TGTGCCAGCAGCTTAGACAGGAATTCACCCCTCCACTTT. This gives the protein CASSLDRNSPLHF. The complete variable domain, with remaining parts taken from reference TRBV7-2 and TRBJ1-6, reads GAGVSQSPSNKVTEKGKDVELRCDPISGHTALYWYRQSLGQGLEFLIYFQGNSAPDKSGLPSDRFSAERTGGSVSTLTIQRTQQEDSAVYLCASSLDRNSPLHFGNGTRLTVT.

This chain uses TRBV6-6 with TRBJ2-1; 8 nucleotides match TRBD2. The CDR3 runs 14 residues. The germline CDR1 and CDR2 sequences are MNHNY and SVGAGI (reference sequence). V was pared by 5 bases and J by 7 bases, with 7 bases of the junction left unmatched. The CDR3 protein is CASSQRTSTNEQFF. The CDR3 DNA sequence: TGTGCCAGCAGTCAACGGACTAGCACAAATGAGCAGTTCTTC.